This TCR beta chain was sequenced in a study of cytomegalovirus exposure and HLA in healthy donors. The PCR was carried out with 60 Vbeta primers and 13 Jbeta primers. Only in-frame clones appear in the TCRdb table, and some are missing; sequencing was by immunoSEQ multiplex PCR. Here the sample spans some 100,000 clones, 74% being singletons. This clone has just a few counts. The antigen remains undetermined. Whole-study results and caveats: Rarity held for most TCR sequences, but there were some public TCRs that occurred in many donors. For most subjects, TCR beta sequences were reported to predict HLA-A and HLA-B alleles with accuracy. A later analysis linked a missense variant in DCLRE1C to the trimming of TCR beta V and J genes.

V lost 3 bases to trimming and J lost 6 bases, with 9 bases between them. This CDR3 region has 13 residues. Per the germline V gene, CDR1 is WNHNN and CDR2 is SYGVQD (reference sequence). What was sequenced was PBMCs. V gene TRBV10-1 combines with J gene TRBJ2-1; TRBD2 is a possible D gene (6 bases). The clonotype was recovered from a woman aged 45-65 years in good health and CMV-seropositive. The CDR3 here is CASSDLARNEQFF. Here the CDR3 DNA reads TGCGCCAGCAGTGACCTAGCGCGCAATGAGCAGTTCTTC.